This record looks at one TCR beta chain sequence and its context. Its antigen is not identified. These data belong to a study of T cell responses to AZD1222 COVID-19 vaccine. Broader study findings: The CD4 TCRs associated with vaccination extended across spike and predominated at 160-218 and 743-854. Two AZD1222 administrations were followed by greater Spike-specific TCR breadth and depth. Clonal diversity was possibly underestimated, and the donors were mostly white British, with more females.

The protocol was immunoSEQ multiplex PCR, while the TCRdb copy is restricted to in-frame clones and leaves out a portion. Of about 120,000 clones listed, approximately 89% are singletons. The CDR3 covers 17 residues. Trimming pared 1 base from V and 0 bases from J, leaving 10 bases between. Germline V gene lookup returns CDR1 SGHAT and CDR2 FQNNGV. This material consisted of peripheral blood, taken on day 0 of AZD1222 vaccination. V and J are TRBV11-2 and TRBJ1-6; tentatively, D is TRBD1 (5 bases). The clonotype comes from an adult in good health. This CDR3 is CASSLGGRSSYNSPLHF. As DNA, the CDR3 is TGTGCCAGCAGCTTAGGGGGACGGAGCTCCTATAATTCACCCCTCCACTTT.